This T cell receptor (beta chain) was sequenced for a study of vaccination and CD4 T cells after COVID-19. There are 15 residues in the CDR3. Per the germline V gene, CDR1 is DFQATT and CDR2 is SNEGSKA (reference sequence). Trimming took 0 bases from V and 0 from J, leaving 12 bases between them. Notes on this clonotype: Its target is not known.

Treatment in this sample: approximately nine-day PBMC culture with coronavirus spike peptide pools or control peptides (ViraFEST assay). The collection of CD4+ T cells from the unexposed donor took place before the COVID-19 pandemic (2011-2018). After culture for about ten days, isolation of CD4+ T cells was performed by negative selection. An Oncomine TCR Beta short-read assay was used to sequence the DNA from cultured CD4+ T cells. TCRdb re-called the PCR reads through MiXCR, storing one row per CDR3 protein. The sample has 8,500 to 10,000 distinct CDR3 sequences; less than 70% are singletons. Sample: CD4+ T cells from blood, cultured in vitro. The gene calls are TRBV20-1 and TRBJ2-7; tentatively, D is TRBD2 (5 bases). The receptor was derived from a human donor in good health. The CDR3 bases are TGCAGTGCTAGAGATACGAAGCGGCACTCCTACGAGCAGTACTTC. As protein: CSARDTKRHSYEQYF.